The present entry profiles one TCR beta chain with its context. The antigen remains unidentified. The record originates from a study of cytomegalovirus exposure and HLA in healthy donors. The PCR made use of 60 Vbeta and 13 Jbeta primers. Measured with immunoSEQ multiplex PCR; TCRdb has only the in-frame clones, and not every one. The sample shows 140,000 or so clones, around 90% of them seen only once. Broader study findings: Follow-up analysis found HLA locus-dependent TCR association rates, highest for DRB1 and lowest for HLA-C.

The V end was cut by 2 bases, the J end by 1 base, with 3 bases between. CDR3 length: 13 residues. In germline, CDR1 is SGHTA, CDR2 FQGNSA. The source is a woman aged 40 to 50 in good health and CMV-seronegative. The chain joins TRBV7-2 to TRBJ2-1; D gene unclear. What was sequenced was PBMCs. The CDR3 DNA reads TGTGCCAGCAGCTTAACTTCCTACAATGAGCAGTTCTTC. This translates into CASSLTSYNEQFF.